The 23 T cell receptor beta chains reported below all come from one sample, sequenced in a study of T cells after yellow fever vaccination. TCRdb reprocessed the 5' RACE reads with MiXCR, giving one entry per CDR3 protein. The data contain approximately 150,000 distinct CDR3 sequences, 6.5% to 8.5% of them singletons. This material consisted of CD4+ T cells sorted from PBMCs, taken 5 days after the yellow fever booster vaccination. All receptors come from a man aged 25 to 45 who received the YFV17D yellow fever vaccine.

The sample holds many counts of this clonotype. This sequence joins TRBV6-1 and TRBJ2-1, with 15 bases fitting TRBD2. Germline V gives CDR1 MNHNS, CDR2 SASEGT. V lost 6 bases to trimming and J lost 0 bases; unmatched junction nucleotides: 6. The CDR3 length is 18 residues. The CDR3 spells CASSGPGLAGGSYNEQFF. CDR3 nucleotide sequence: TGTGCCAGCAGCGGACCGGGACTAGCGGGAGGCTCCTACAATGAGCAGTTCTTC.

Many counts were recorded for this clonotype. The rearrangement joins TRBV20-1 to TRBJ1-1; D unresolved. This CDR3 is built from 13 residues. The germline V gene has CDR1 DFQATT and CDR2 SNEGSKA (reference sequence). V lost 2 bases to trimming and J lost 1 base, with 8 bases between them. The CDR3 spells CSARLDTNTEAFF. CDR3 nucleotides: TGCAGTGCTAGACTCGACACGAACACTGAAGCTTTCTTT.

This clonotype was recorded at least ten times. The V call is TRBV20-1, the J call TRBJ1-2; D is ambiguous. Germline CDR1 is DFQATT and CDR2 is SNEGSKA (reference sequence). The germline V and J ends were trimmed by 0 bases and 5 bases, with 16 bases remaining between them. The CDR3 has 15 residues. For the CDR3, the DNA is TGCAGTGCTAGAGATCGCGCAGTCCGGAGTTATGGCTACACCTTC. Translating gives CSARDRAVRSYGYTF.

This clonotype was observed many times. The chain carries TRBV5-5 and TRBJ2-1, with D unclear. V lost 2 bases and J lost 5, with 8 bases in between. This CDR3 comprises 13 residues. CDR1 is SGHKS and CDR2 is YYEKEE in the germline V gene (reference sequence). CDR3 sequence reads: CASSLGLHNEQFF. Here the CDR3 DNA reads TGTGCCAGCAGCTTAGGCCTTCACAATGAGCAGTTCTTC.

This clonotype was seen ten or more times. The chain is built from TRBV20-1 and TRBJ2-2; D possibly uses TRBD1 or TRBD2 (6 bases each). In germline, CDR1 is DFQATT, CDR2 SNEGSKA (reference sequence). Trimming stripped 0 bases from V and 4 bases from J, with 18 bases between. The CDR3 spans 17 residues. The CDR3 bases are TGCAGTGCTAGAGATAGTACAGGGCTGGGGGGCACCGGGGAGCTGTTTTTT. This encodes CSARDSTGLGGTGELFF.

About this clonotype: It may be a read error: a sequence one base away is much more abundant. This chain uses TRBV14 with TRBJ2-1, with a tentative D call TRBD1 (5 bases). This CDR3 is 18 amino acids long. CDR1 is SGHDN, CDR2 FVKESK, per germline. The DNA for the CDR3 is TGTACCAGCAGCTACAGGACCACCTCCCTAGATAGCTACAATGAGCAGTTCTTC. Translated: CTSSYRTTSLDSYNEQFF.

There are many counts of this clonotype. The chain uses TRBV6-5 and TRBJ1-1; possible D gene TRBD1, 5 bases. Trimming removed 2 bases at V and 6 bases at J, with 16 bases between. From germline, CDR1 is MNHEY and CDR2 SVGAGI. CDR3 length equals 15 residues. The CDR3 spells CASSYGPGRGSEAFF. DNA for the CDR3: TGTGCCAGCAGTTACGGGCCGGGTAGGGGCTCTGAAGCTTTCTTT.

This sequence joins TRBV18 and TRBJ2-2, with 8 positions matching TRBD2. J was trimmed by 5 bases and V by 1 base; bases with no gene match: 6. The CDR3 has 16 residues. CDR1 and CDR2 (germline): KGHSH, LQKENI. The CDR3 is CASSPRTGGPTGELFF. CDR3 in DNA: TGTGCCAGCTCACCACGAACGGGAGGGCCGACCGGGGAGCTGTTTTTT.

This clonotype was found many times. This chain connects TRBV7-2 to TRBJ2-5; 7 bases map to TRBD2. Germline values: CDR1 SGHTA, CDR2 FQGNSA. CDR3 length: 14 residues. With 5 bases clipped from V and 5 bases from J, the junction kept 8 bases outside the gene matches. The CDR3 sequence is CASSDSGAEETQYF. The CDR3 nucleotides are TGTGCCAGCAGCGACAGCGGGGCGGAGGAGACCCAGTACTTC.

This clonotype was recorded at least ten times. The chain combines TRBV21-1 with TRBJ2-4. TRBV21-1 is shown as a pseudogene. The CDR3 runs 12 residues. The CDR3 here is CAHLLRKNIQYF. CDR3 nucleotides: TGTGCCCACCTATTGCGGAAAAACATTCAGTACTTC.

Ten or more counts support this clonotype. This rearrangement joins TRBV5-1 to TRBJ2-7, with D possibly being TRBD1 (6 bases). Germline V gene data show CDR1 as SGHRS and CDR2 as YFSETQ. The CDR3 is 14 residues long. V gave up 0 bases and J gave up 3 bases, with 10 bases separating them. The CDR3 here is CASSLAGTFYEQYF. The CDR3 bases are TGCGCCAGCAGCTTGGCCGGGACATTCTACGAGCAGTACTTC.

This clonotype was counted many times. This rearrangement joins TRBV18 to TRBJ2-7, with 8 bases lining up with TRBD1. J was trimmed by 5 bases and V by 3 bases; bases with no gene match: 12. The CDR3 runs to 16 residues. The V gene's germline CDR1 is KGHSH and CDR2 LQKENI. The CDR3 sequence is CASSPIYGQGSDEQYF. The CDR3, as DNA: TGTGCCAGCTCACCGATTTACGGACAGGGTAGCGACGAGCAGTACTTC.

The rearrangement uses TRBV6-4 and TRBJ2-3; TRBD2 might be the D (5 bases). Germline CDR1 reads MRHNA; CDR2 reads SNTAGT. V lost 10 bases, J lost 2 bases, and 22 bases lay in between. CDR3 length equals 16 residues. The CDR3 protein is CATKRLSSLDTDTQYF. The CDR3 bases are TGTGCCACCAAGAGACTATCGAGCCTAGACACAGATACGCAGTATTTT.

This clonotype was observed many times. CDR3 amino acids: CASSPGSGLYSYNEQFF. The CDR3 region has the DNA TGCGCCAGCAGCCCAGGCTCAGGTCTTTACTCCTACAATGAGCAGTTCTTC. The rearrangement joins TRBV4-3 to TRBJ2-1; D uncertain. The V end was cut by 4 bases, the J end by 0 bases, with 16 bases between. Germline V lookup: CDR1 LGHNA, CDR2 YSLEER. The CDR3 covers 17 residues.

The chain links TRBV6-2 or TRBV6-3 to TRBJ1-2; unclear D gene. V lost 2 bases to trimming and J lost 7 bases, with 11 bases between them. Germline CDR1 reads MNHEY; CDR2 reads SVGEGT. The CDR3 contains 13 residues. CDR3 sequence reads: CASSYIRMGGYTF. CDR3 bases: TGTGCCAGCAGTTACATCCGTATGGGTGGCTACACCTTC.

This clonotype was seen repeatedly, ten times or more. The chain carries TRBV5-6 and TRBJ2-3, with TRBD1 identical over 7 bases. The junction had 2 bases not matched to a gene; V was cut back by 2 bases and J by 2 bases. CDR3 size: 14 residues. Germline V gene lookup returns CDR1 SGHDT and CDR2 YYEEEE. CDR3 loop: CASSFGTDTDTQYF. The CDR3 DNA sequence: TGTGCCAGCAGCTTCGGGACAGACACAGATACGCAGTATTTT.

This clonotype was seen more than once but under ten times. The CDR3 sequence is CASSSRSNYGYTF. The CDR3 DNA sequence: TGTGCCAGCAGTTCAAGGTCGAACTATGGCTACACCTTC. V is TRBV6-5 and J is TRBJ1-2, with D unresolved. The CDR3 totals 13 residues. V shed 4 bases and J shed 2 bases, with 8 bases lying between them. Germline assignment: CDR1 MNHEY and CDR2 SVGAGI.

This clonotype was observed a handful of times. The chain uses TRBV9 and TRBJ2-3; 11 bases are shared with TRBD2. J lost 2 bases, V lost 3 bases, and 11 bases had no gene match. In germline, CDR1 is SGDLS, CDR2 YYNGEE. This CDR3 contains 18 residues. This CDR3 is CASSGRLAGRGPTDTQYF. The DNA for the CDR3 is TGTGCCAGCAGCGGGCGACTAGCGGGAAGAGGCCCCACAGATACGCAGTATTTT.

This clonotype was seen at least ten times. This sequence joins TRBV7-8 and TRBJ2-7; possibly TRBD1 or TRBD2 for D (5 bases each). Germline values: CDR1 SGHVS, CDR2 FQNEAQ. This CDR3 has 15 residues. Between the trimmed V and J ends, which lost 0 bases and 9 bases, there was a span of 18 bases. The DNA of the CDR3 is TGTGCCAGCAGCTTAGCGCTAACGGGGCTCTTTGCGCAGTACTTC. Translation gives CASSLALTGLFAQYF.

There are many counts of this clonotype. The V gene is TRBV5-1, the J gene TRBJ2-5; 9 bases are a match to TRBD1. V lost 9 bases to trimming and J lost 5 bases; unmatched junction nucleotides: 8. The CDR3 length is 13 residues. CDR1 and CDR2 (germline): SGHRS, YFSETQ. CDR3 loop: CATLQGAGETQYF. CDR3 in DNA: TGCGCCACCCTACAGGGGGCTGGGGAGACCCAGTACTTC.

This clonotype appeared many times. Compared with germline, one end of the junction differs, possibly owing to a read error. J is TRBJ2-1 and V is TRBV9, with a tentative D call TRBD1 (6 bases). The CDR3 has 12 residues. Per germline, CDR1 SGDLS and CDR2 YYNGEE. The CDR3 DNA sequence: TGTGCCAGCAGCGCCCCACAGGGTCCGTGGCTCTTC. As protein: CASSAPQGPWLF. The complete variable domain, with remaining parts taken from reference TRBV9 and TRBJ2-1, reads DSGVTQTPKHLITATGQRVTLRCSPRSGDLSVYWYQQSLDQGLQFLIQYYNGEERAKGNILERFSAQQFPDLHSELNLSSLELGDSALYFCASSAPQGPWLFGPGTRLTVL.

This clonotype was observed a handful of times. This CDR3 is CASSLDQPQHF. The CDR3, as DNA: TGTGCCAGCAGCTTAGATCAGCCCCAGCATTTT. The chain uses TRBV7-9 and TRBJ1-5; D gene uncertain. The V gene's germline CDR1 is SEHNR and CDR2 FQNEAQ (reference sequence). V was trimmed by 1 base and J by 5 bases, leaving 0 bases between them. The CDR3 sequence is 11 residues long.

This clonotype was counted many times. This chain uses TRBV10-3 with TRBJ1-2; a weak D match, TRBD1 (5 bases). The CDR3 covers 14 residues. Germline V gives CDR1 ENHRY, CDR2 SYGVKD. Deletions cut 3 bases from V and 7 bases from J, with 15 bases between. The CDR3 region is CAISENNGGTGYTF. For the CDR3, the DNA is TGTGCCATCAGTGAAAACAACGGGGGGACTGGCTACACCTTC.